Presented here are 8 T cell receptor beta chains from one specimen sequenced in a study of T cells expressing NK-cell markers. TCRdb processed the 5' RACE reads again and assigns one entry to each CDR3 protein, with no DNA. The table lists about 150,000 distinct CDR3 sequences. Sequenced: blood T cells: a sorted CD56 or NKG2C T cell subset, CD4+ or CD8+ T cells, or bulk PBMC T cells (not recorded which). The receptors here all came from a woman aged 50 to 65 in good health.

The chain uses TRBV6-5 and TRBJ1-2. The length of the CDR3 is 15 residues. CDR1 and CDR2 (germline): MNHEY, SVGAGI. The CDR3 is CASSPGGGTFRGYTF.

The chain has TRBV19 and TRBJ2-2; with no DNA, the TCRdb D assignment of TRBD1 cannot be verified. The CDR3 is 16 residues long. Germline loops: CDR1 LNHDA, CDR2 SQIVND (reference sequence). This chain's CDR3 is CASSTSFGKGTGELFF.

V gene TRBV12-5 combines with J gene TRBJ2-5. CDR1 and CDR2 (germline): LGHNT, FRNRAP. CDR3 length: 13 amino acids. The CDR3 is CASGYIVEETQYF.

This chain uses TRBV3-1 with TRBJ2-7; TCRdb indicates TRBD1, and absent DNA this call remains unverified. The CDR3 contains 16 residues. Germline CDR1 reads LGHDT; CDR2 reads YNNKEL (reference sequence). CDR3 loop: CASSQGGEGEDRQQYF.

CDR3 amino acids: CAISGGSGDEQFF. This chain connects TRBV15 to TRBJ2-1; the D gene TCRdb calls, TRBD2, cannot be checked with no DNA. The length of the CDR3 is 13 residues. Germline V CDR1 and CDR2: LNHNV, YYDKDF (reference sequence).

J is TRBJ2-1 and V is TRBV7-8; TCRdb calls TRBD2, which cannot be checked without DNA. This CDR3 contains 19 residues. Per germline, CDR1 SGHVS and CDR2 FQNEAQ. CDR3 region: CASSLVGLAGRSSYNEQFF.

V usage is TRBV5-6 and J usage is TRBJ2-7; TCRdb's D call, TRBD1, is unchecked because there is no DNA. This CDR3 has 15 residues. Germline lookup yields CDR1 SGHDT and CDR2 YYEEEE. The CDR3: CASSWRGEPSYEQYF.

The chain couples TRBV10-1 to TRBJ2-3; the TCRdb D gene call, TRBD1, has no DNA to confirm it. The CDR3 has 14 residues. The germline V gene encodes CDR1 WNHNN and CDR2 SYGVQD (reference sequence). The CDR3 here is CASSESGTEDTQYF.